Following are 2 T cell receptor beta chains from one sample sequenced in a study of T cells in Graves' hyperthyroidism and ophthalmopathy. From RNA transcripts, TCR beta CDR3 regions were amplified. Using the HTBI primer set, a first-round RT-PCR was run on the TCR CDR3. TCRdb passed the multiplex PCR reads through MiXCR, listing each CDR3 protein once. The table has around 290,000 distinct CDR3 sequences, roughly 15% seen once. The specimen sequenced was blood. The receptors were sampled from a woman aged 40-49 years with Graves' hyperthyroidism.

V gene TRBV25-1 combines with J gene TRBJ2-1; 8 nucleotides match TRBD1. V lost 7 bases to trimming and J lost 6 bases; unmatched junction nucleotides: 11. Germline V gene sequence: CDR1 MGHDK, CDR2 SYGVNS. The CDR3 totals 15 residues. CDR3 nucleotides: TGTGCCAGCATAAAGGACAGGGAGTCGAGCAATGAGCAGTTCTTC. Its translation: CASIKDRESSNEQFF.

This clonotype was picked up many times. The J gene is TRBJ1-5, the V gene TRBV3-1; unclear D gene. CDR3 size: 15 residues. Trimming stripped 2 bases from V and 3 bases from J, with 11 bases between. Germline CDR1 LGHDT, CDR2 YNNKEL (reference sequence). Written as DNA, the CDR3 is TGTGCCAGCAGCCAATTTGGGCAGCTCAATCAGCCCCAGCATTTT. Amino acid sequence: CASSQFGQLNQPQHF.